Below, 8 T cell receptor beta chains from the same sample are listed, as sequenced in a study of OX40 agonist ivuxolimab in advanced cancers. Libraries were built with the immunoSEQ multiplex PCR assay. The clones in this table, taken by TCRdb from immuneACCESS, are in-frame only. Not every clone is retained; where verified, under half of the shortfall comes from an unresolved V gene, and the cause of the rest is unknown. For this sample the table gives roughly 93,000 clones, of which under 90% were detected only once. The ten top clones hold approximately 5% of the sample. Here the sequenced sample was CD4+ or CD8+ T cells sorted from blood, taken in a trial of the OX40 agonist ivuxolimab. The origin of the receptors is an adult with an advanced solid tumor such as melanoma, head and neck, liver or kidney cancer.

The V gene is TRBV6-5, the J gene TRBJ2-7, with D possibly TRBD2 on 5 matching bases. The CDR3 is made up of 14 amino acids. V was trimmed by 2 bases and J by 1 base, leaving 9 bases between them. CDR1 and CDR2 from the germline V gene are MNHEY and SVGAGI. The CDR3 nucleotides read TGTGCCAGCAGTTACGGGCGGGTTTCCTACGAGCAGTACTTC. Translated: CASSYGRVSYEQYF.

The CDR3 coding sequence is TGCGCCAGCAGCCAATCCCCGAACACCTACAATGAGCAGTTCTTC. Its protein product is CASSQSPNTYNEQFF. The gene calls are TRBV4-1 and TRBJ2-1, with unresolved D. The CDR3 contains 15 residues. V was shortened by 2 bases and J by 2 bases, with 10 bases between the two germline ends. Germline values: CDR1 MGHRA, CDR2 YSYEKL.

J is TRBJ1-1 and V is TRBV5-6; D is perhaps TRBD1 (5 bases). CDR3 size: 12 residues. With 4 bases removed from V and 7 bases from J, the gap between germline ends came to 11 bases. The V gene's germline CDR1 is SGHDT and CDR2 YYEEEE. The CDR3 protein is CASSQGPNEAFF. The CDR3, as DNA: TGTGCCAGCAGCCAGGGACCTAATGAAGCTTTCTTT.

The chain joins TRBV7-9 to TRBJ2-7, with 9 bases matching TRBD1. CDR1 SEHNR and CDR2 FQNEAQ come from the germline V gene (reference sequence). The CDR3 runs to 15 residues. After removal of 3 bases from V and 1 base from J, the junction contained 4 bases not matched to a gene. As DNA, the CDR3 is TGTGCCAGCAGCTTCTCGGGACAGGGATCCTACGAGCAGTACTTC. It translates to CASSFSGQGSYEQYF.

The gene calls are TRBV27 and TRBJ1-1; no clear D. Germline V lookup: CDR1 MNHEY, CDR2 SMNVEV (reference sequence). CDR3 size: 15 residues. Trimming removed 5 bases at V and 0 bases at J, with 13 bases between. CDR3 region: CASSAQATMNTEAFF. In nucleotides, the CDR3 is TGTGCCAGCAGTGCGCAGGCTACCATGAACACTGAAGCTTTCTTT.

J is TRBJ1-1 and V is TRBV5-6, with D unclear. Germline V CDR1 and CDR2: SGHDT, YYEEEE. V lost 1 base, J lost 4 bases, and 14 bases lay in between. The CDR3 runs 15 residues. CDR3: CASSLRDKGTTEAFF. The CDR3 DNA sequence: TGTGCCAGCAGCTTGAGGGATAAGGGAACCACTGAAGCTTTCTTT.

The rearrangement uses TRBV15 and TRBJ2-7; the match to TRBD1 covers 9 bases. Germline V gene data show CDR1 as LNHNV and CDR2 as YYDKDF (reference sequence). J gave up 1 base and V 0 bases, and 4 bases lay outside the gene matches. The CDR3 is 16 residues long. The CDR3 DNA follows: TGTGCCACCAGCAGAGATTCGGGACAGGGATCCTACGAGCAGTACTTC. Translating it yields CATSRDSGQGSYEQYF.

This rearrangement joins TRBV2 to TRBJ2-2; 8 bases line up with TRBD2. Unmatched junction bases numbered 15, after V lost 5 bases and J lost 4 bases. This CDR3 is built from 18 residues. Germline lookup yields CDR1 SNHLY and CDR2 FYNNEI. The CDR3 loop reads CASSPRVAGSGGTGELFF. The DNA of the CDR3 is TGTGCCAGCAGTCCGAGAGTAGCCGGGAGCGGGGGCACCGGGGAGCTGTTTTTT.